The 15 T cell receptor beta chains in this list originate from one sample, sequenced in a study of T-cell memory formation after mild COVID-19. MiXCR, applied by TCRdb to the 5' RACE reads, yields one record per CDR3 protein. The top ten clones hold around 23% of a sample with about 350,000 distinct CDR3 sequences, approximately 22% of them seen once. The sample consisted of PBMCs or a T cell subset sorted from them (not recorded which). The receptors shown here come from a young man who had mild COVID-19 (a few samples of this study predate the infection). Cell type and time point are not known.

The V and J genes are TRBV20-1 and TRBJ1-2; 9 positions agree with TRBD1. Germline V lookup: CDR1 DFQATT, CDR2 SNEGSKA (reference sequence). The CDR3 extends over 13 amino acids. V was pared by 4 bases and J by 2 bases, with 2 bases of the junction left unmatched. The DNA for the CDR3 is TGCAGTGCTAAGGACAGGGGCAACTATGGCTACACCTTC. The encoded protein is CSAKDRGNYGYTF.

The chain joins TRBV9 to TRBJ2-3; no definite D call. CDR1 and CDR2 (germline): SGDLS, YYNGEE. Trimming took off 3 bases at V and 6 bases at J, with 8 bases between the two ends. The CDR3 is made up of 12 amino acids. DNA of the CDR3: TGTGCCAGCAGCGCTACCCCCGATACGCAGTATTTT. This codes for CASSATPDTQYF. Full variable domain (remainder filled in from reference TRBV9 and TRBJ2-3): DSGVTQTPKHLITATGQRVTLRCSPRSGDLSVYWYQQSLDQGLQFLIQYYNGEERAKGNILERFSAQQFPDLHSELNLSSLELGDSALYFCASSATPDTQYFGPGTRLTVL.

The chain recombines TRBV28 with TRBJ1-4; 9 nucleotides align to TRBD1. V gave up 5 bases and J gave up 7 bases; unmatched junction bases: 17. From germline, CDR1 is MDHEN and CDR2 SYDVKM. This CDR3 is built from 18 residues. The DNA for the CDR3 is TGTGCCAGCAGTCTCTACCGGGACAGGGAAATCGGAAGTGAAAAACTGTTTTTT. It codes for CASSLYRDREIGSEKLFF.

A few counts support this clonotype. The chain links TRBV4-1 to TRBJ2-1, with TRBD2 matching over 14 bases. Germline CDR1 reads MGHRA; CDR2 reads YSYEKL. With V trimmed by 4 bases and J by 3 bases, 2 bases remained unmatched. The CDR3 contains 16 residues. CDR3 amino acids: CASSRLAGGLYNEQFF. The CDR3 bases are TGCGCCAGCAGCCGACTAGCGGGGGGGCTCTACAATGAGCAGTTCTTC.

This clonotype has ten or more counts. The chain employs TRBV11-2 and TRBJ2-7; D perhaps matches TRBD2 (5 bases). Looked up from germline, CDR1 is SGHAT and CDR2 is FQNNGV. V lost 4 bases to trimming and J lost 7 bases, with 14 bases between them. The CDR3 totals 13 residues. CDR3 region: CASSSSGVGEQYV. DNA of the CDR3: TGTGCCAGCAGCTCGTCCGGGGTGGGAGAGCAGTACGTC.

This clonotype was found a few times. V gene TRBV12-3 or TRBV12-4 combines with J gene TRBJ1-1; tentative D call: TRBD1 (6 bases). V lost 3 bases and J lost 6, with 11 bases in between. The CDR3 consists of 13 residues. The CDR3 region is CASSFRGGAEAFF. In DNA form, the CDR3 reads TGTGCCAGCAGTTTCAGGGGAGGAGCTGAAGCTTTCTTT.

This clonotype was seen ten or more times. The chain has TRBV6-1 and TRBJ1-4; D not resolved. Germline values: CDR1 MNHNS, CDR2 SASEGT. Trimming cost V 4 bases and J 4 bases, with 7 bases left between them. The CDR3 extends over 13 amino acids. CDR3 DNA sequence: TGTGCCAGCAGTGGAAGTTTTAATGAAAAACTGTTTTTT. Translated, it gives CASSGSFNEKLFF.

The rearrangement links TRBV28 to TRBJ2-7; D remains unclear. Germline CDR1 and CDR2: MDHEN and SYDVKM. The CDR3 is 13 residues long. Trimming left V 2 bases short and J 4 bases short, with 9 bases between. The CDR3 is CASSLPGPYEQYV. The CDR3 DNA follows: TGTGCCAGCAGTTTACCCGGGCCATACGAGCAGTACGTC.

This clonotype showed up just a few times. The chain recombines TRBV5-4 with TRBJ2-3, with TRBD1 matching 8 bases. V gave up 4 bases and J gave up 5 bases; unmatched junction bases: 12. The germline V gene has CDR1 SGHNT and CDR2 YYREEE (reference sequence). There are 16 residues in the CDR3. This chain's CDR3 is CASSHRLTGVGDTQYF. CDR3 sequence (DNA): TGTGCCAGCAGCCACCGCCTGACAGGGGTGGGAGATACGCAGTATTTT.

This clonotype has a handful of counts. The V call is TRBV4-3, the J call TRBJ2-2; D uncertain. Germline values: CDR1 LGHNA, CDR2 YSLEER. V gave up 1 base and J gave up 5 bases, with 11 bases separating them. The CDR3 contains 15 residues. The CDR3 DNA reads TGCGCCAGCAGCCAAGGTTCCCTCGGGACCGGGGAGCTGTTTTTT. Protein: CASSQGSLGTGELFF.

The chain links TRBV5-1 to TRBJ2-3; tentatively, D is TRBD1 (6 bases). Germline V gene data show CDR1 as SGHRS and CDR2 as YFSETQ. Trimming removed 0 bases at V and 2 bases at J, with 10 bases between. The CDR3 runs to 15 residues. DNA of the CDR3: TGCGCCAGCAGCTTGGAGGCAGGGGCCACAGATACGCAGTATTTT. Protein sequence: CASSLEAGATDTQYF.

This clonotype has at least ten counts. V gene TRBV7-6 combines with J gene TRBJ2-3; TRBD1 agrees at 8 bases. The germline CDR1 and CDR2 sequences are SGHVS and FNYEAQ. The CDR3 has 16 residues. V trimming: 4 bases; J trimming: 1 base; junction bases outside the gene matches: 7. The CDR3 DNA reads as TGTGCCAGCAGCTCTCTAGAGGACAGGGGCACAGATACGCAGTATTTT. Amino acids: CASSSLEDRGTDTQYF.

The chain carries TRBV7-7 and TRBJ2-1; the D is unclear. V was cut by 1 base and J by 3 bases, with 7 bases left in between. The CDR3 runs 14 residues. CDR1 and CDR2 (germline): SSHAT, FNYEAQ (reference sequence). CDR3 region: CASSLGLGYNEQFF. CDR3 in DNA: TGTGCCAGCAGCTTAGGTCTCGGCTACAATGAGCAGTTCTTC.

The chain combines TRBV4-3 with TRBJ1-6; D remains ambiguous. Trimming removed 0 bases at V and 8 bases at J, with 14 bases between. This CDR3 region has 16 residues. Looked up from germline, CDR1 is LGHNA and CDR2 is YSLEER. The CDR3 here is CASSQDSGRRDSPLHF. CDR3 nucleotide sequence: TGCGCCAGCAGCCAAGATTCCGGGCGGCGTGATTCACCCCTCCACTTT.

This clonotype showed up just a few times. The genes are TRBV6-5 and TRBJ1-6, with TRBD1 matching 10 bases. CDR1 is MNHEY and CDR2 is SVGAGI in the germline V gene. The junction had 5 bases not matched to a gene; V was cut back by 2 bases and J by 7 bases. The CDR3 has 16 amino acids. The CDR3, as DNA: TGTGCCAGCAGTTACGGGACAGGGGTCTGGAATTCACCCCTCCACTTT. This encodes CASSYGTGVWNSPLHF.